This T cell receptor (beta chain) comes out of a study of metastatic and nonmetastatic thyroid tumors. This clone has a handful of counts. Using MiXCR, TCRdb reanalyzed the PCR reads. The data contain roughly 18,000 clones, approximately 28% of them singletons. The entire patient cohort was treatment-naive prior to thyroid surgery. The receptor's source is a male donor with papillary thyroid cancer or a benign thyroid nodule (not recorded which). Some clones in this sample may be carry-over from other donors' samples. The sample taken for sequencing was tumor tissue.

CDR3 in amino acids: CASSPDPSGNTIYF. In nucleotides, the CDR3 is TGTGCCAGCTCACCAGACCCGTCTGGAAACACCATATATTTT. The chain uses TRBV18 and TRBJ1-3; D unclear. V was shortened by 2 bases and J by 1 base, with 6 bases between the two germline ends. Germline V gives CDR1 KGHSH, CDR2 LQKENI. The CDR3 totals 14 residues.